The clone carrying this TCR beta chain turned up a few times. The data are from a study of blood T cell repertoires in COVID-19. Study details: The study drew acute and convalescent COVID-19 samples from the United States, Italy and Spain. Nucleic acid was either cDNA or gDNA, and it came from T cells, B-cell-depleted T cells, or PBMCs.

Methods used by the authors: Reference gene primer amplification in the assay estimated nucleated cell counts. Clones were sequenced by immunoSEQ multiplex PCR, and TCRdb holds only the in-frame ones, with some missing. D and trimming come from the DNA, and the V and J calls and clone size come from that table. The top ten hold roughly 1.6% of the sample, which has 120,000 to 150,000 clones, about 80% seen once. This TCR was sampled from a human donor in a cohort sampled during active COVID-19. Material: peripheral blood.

The CDR3 spells CASSTGTSGYNEQFF. The CDR3 DNA is TGTGCCAGCAGCACCGGGACTAGCGGATACAATGAGCAGTTCTTC. The rearrangement uses TRBV11-3 and TRBJ2-1, with TRBD2 matching over 11 bases. V dropped 5 bases and J dropped 4; count of bases not matched to a gene: 4. This CDR3 is 15 amino acids long. From germline, CDR1 is SGHNT and CDR2 YENEEA.